The sequence of this T cell receptor beta chain was determined in a study of molecular identifiers for immune sequencing clone quantification. Sorting defined naive CD8 T cells as CD8+CD4-CCR7+CD45RA+. The study's findings and limits: Among some 1.1 million naive cells, spiked Jurkat TCR RNA from a single cell was reportedly detectable.

TCRdb reprocessed the PCR reads with MiXCR, giving one entry per CDR3 protein. Of 460,000 or so distinct CDR3 sequences listed, 20% to 25% are singletons. With regard to this clonotype: Its cognate antigen is unknown.

The sample consisted of naive CD8+ T cells from blood, with Jurkat cell RNA spiked in. The subset was: FACS-sorted CD8+CD4-CCR7+CD45RA+ naive T cells. This receptor was taken from a human donor in good health. Some libraries in this study had Jurkat cell RNA spiked in.

As DNA, the CDR3 is TGTGCCAGCAGCCACAGGAATTCCTACGAGCAGTACTTC. Translating gives CASSHRNSYEQYF. This chain connects TRBV7-9 to TRBJ2-7; D possibly corresponds to TRBD1 (5 bases). Germline CDR1 reads SEHNR; CDR2 reads FQNEAQ (reference sequence). The ends were cut back, 5 bases at V and 1 base at J, with 9 bases in the middle. This CDR3 is 13 amino acids long.